A selection of T cell receptor beta chains follows, all from one sample in a study of cytomegalovirus exposure and HLA in healthy donors. The table came from immunoSEQ multiplex PCR; TCRdb's copy has only in-frame clones and leaves some out. The data hold 110,000 or so clones, with approximately 16% observed a single time. Sequencing was done on a sample of PBMCs. These receptors came from a female donor in good health and CMV-seronegative. Each CDR3 is given with its conserved first and last residue. A D gene is named only where the DNA matches it firmly. Part of the rows lack a size; the others show once, few, many or a class for expanded clones.

j_gene: TRBJ1-3; abundance: -; d_gene: -; v_gene: TRBV2; CDR3nt: TGTGCCAGCAAACCAGGAACCACCTCTGGAAACACCATATATTTT; CDR3aa: CASKPGTTSGNTIYF
j_gene: TRBJ2-4; abundance: -; d_gene: -; v_gene: TRBV10-1; CDR3nt: TGCGCCAGCAGTGAGCCTACGGTAGCCAAAAACATTCAGTACTTC; CDR3aa: CASSEPTVAKNIQYF
j_gene: TRBJ1-1; abundance: -; d_gene: -; v_gene: TRBV7-9; CDR3nt: TGTGCCAGCAGCTTAGGGTTCGGGGTGGACACTGAAGCTTTCTTT; CDR3aa: CASSLGFGVDTEAFF
j_gene: TRBJ1-3; abundance: few; d_gene: -; v_gene: TRBV6-5; CDR3nt: TGTGCCAGCAGTTACTCCTTCCGGGGGTCGGGAAACACCATATATTTT; CDR3aa: CASSYSFRGSGNTIYF
j_gene: TRBJ1-3; abundance: -; d_gene: -; v_gene: TRBV11-2; CDR3nt: TGTGCCAGCAGCTTAGAGGACAAGGGGCCGCTCTCTGGAAACACCATATATTTT; CDR3aa: CASSLEDKGPLSGNTIYF
j_gene: TRBJ2-7; abundance: -; d_gene: TRBD1; v_gene: TRBV28; CDR3nt: TGTGCCAGCAGTGGCCACCTTGGGGACAGGGCCTTCTACGAGCAGTACTTC; CDR3aa: CASSGHLGDRAFYEQYF
j_gene: TRBJ1-1; abundance: few; d_gene: TRBD1; v_gene: TRBV5-4; CDR3nt: TGTGCCAGCAGCACACCGACAGGGGTTGAAGCTTTCTTT; CDR3aa: CASSTPTGVEAFF
j_gene: TRBJ2-2; abundance: -; d_gene: TRBD1; v_gene: TRBV7-7; CDR3nt: TGTGCTAGCAGCCCTTTAGGACAGGGCTCTACCGGGGAGCTGTTTTTT; CDR3aa: CASSPLGQGSTGELFF
j_gene: TRBJ1-2; abundance: few; d_gene: -; v_gene: TRBV30; CDR3nt: TGTGCCTGGCGACCCGGGAGTACGAGTTACTATGGCTACACCTTC; CDR3aa: CAWRPGSTSYYGYTF
j_gene: TRBJ1-3; abundance: few; d_gene: TRBD1; v_gene: TRBV4-1; CDR3nt: TGCGCCAGCAGCCAGGACTCGACAGGGGCGAGGGACACCATATATTTT; CDR3aa: CASSQDSTGARDTIYF
j_gene: TRBJ2-7; abundance: -; d_gene: -; v_gene: TRBV7-2; CDR3nt: TGTGCCAGCAGCTTACGTCAAACTAGTGTGTACGAGCAGTACTTC; CDR3aa: CASSLRQTSVYEQYF
j_gene: TRBJ2-7; abundance: few; d_gene: -; v_gene: TRBV5-1; CDR3nt: TGCGCCAGCAGCTCCGGGACACTTTCCTACGAGCAGTACTTC; CDR3aa: CASSSGTLSYEQYF
j_gene: TRBJ2-2; abundance: -; d_gene: TRBD2; v_gene: TRBV9; CDR3nt: TGTGCCAGCAGTGACGAATCCATTTTTCGGGAGGGGGGAACCGGGGAGCTGTTTTTT; CDR3aa: CASSDESIFREGGTGELFF
j_gene: TRBJ2-5; abundance: -; d_gene: TRBD1; v_gene: TRBV4-3; CDR3nt: TGCGCCAGCAGCCTCGGGACAGGGATGGTGGAGACCCAGTACTTC; CDR3aa: CASSLGTGMVETQYF
j_gene: TRBJ1-2; abundance: few; d_gene: -; v_gene: TRBV29-1; CDR3nt: TGCAGCGTTGGATCGGAGAGCTATGGCTACACCTTC; CDR3aa: CSVGSESYGYTF
j_gene: TRBJ2-7; abundance: -; d_gene: -; v_gene: TRBV15; CDR3nt: TGTGCCACCAGCGTATCCCTGACAGGCGCCTACGAGCAGTACTTC; CDR3aa: CATSVSLTGAYEQYF
j_gene: TRBJ1-2; abundance: few; d_gene: TRBD1; v_gene: TRBV25-1; CDR3nt: TGTGCCAGCAGTGAAACCTACCCCGACAGGGGTAAAGGTGGCTACACCTTC; CDR3aa: CASSETYPDRGKGGYTF
j_gene: TRBJ2-7; abundance: few; d_gene: TRBD1; v_gene: TRBV7-3; CDR3nt: TGTGCCAGCAGCCCGGCTACAGGGGGCTCCCACGAGCAGTACTTC; CDR3aa: CASSPATGGSHEQYF
j_gene: TRBJ2-7; abundance: few; d_gene: -; v_gene: TRBV7-3; CDR3nt: TGTGCCAGCAGCTCCAGGGCAGGGACCTACGAGCAGTACTTC; CDR3aa: CASSSRAGTYEQYF
j_gene: TRBJ2-3; abundance: few; d_gene: -; v_gene: TRBV5-6; CDR3nt: TGTGCCAGCAGCTTAAGGAGGGGCGTAAGAACAGATACGCAGTATTTT; CDR3aa: CASSLRRGVRTDTQYF
j_gene: TRBJ2-3; abundance: -; d_gene: -; v_gene: TRBV4-3; CDR3nt: TGCGCCAGCAGCCAAGATAACGGAGATACGCAGTATTTT; CDR3aa: CASSQDNGDTQYF
j_gene: TRBJ2-7; abundance: -; d_gene: -; v_gene: TRBV2; CDR3nt: TGTGCCAGCAGTGGACGACAGGACGAGCAGTACTTC; CDR3aa: CASSGRQDEQYF
j_gene: TRBJ2-7; abundance: -; d_gene: TRBD1; v_gene: TRBV6-5; CDR3nt: TGTGCCAGCACCAGAGGACAGGGAAACGAGCAGTACTTC; CDR3aa: CASTRGQGNEQYF
j_gene: TRBJ2-3; abundance: -; d_gene: TRBD1; v_gene: TRBV5-1; CDR3nt: TGCGCCAGCAGCTTAGTGGGACAGGGCCTAGGAGATACGCAGTATTTT; CDR3aa: CASSLVGQGLGDTQYF
j_gene: TRBJ2-3; abundance: few; d_gene: TRBD2; v_gene: TRBV29-1; CDR3nt: TGCAGCGTTACCAAAAGCGGGGGGGCTTACCTTATCCACCTTAGCACAGATACGCAGTATTTT; CDR3aa: CSVTKSGGAYLIHLSTDTQYF
j_gene: TRBJ2-3; abundance: -; d_gene: TRBD2; v_gene: TRBV5-4; CDR3nt: TGTGCCAGCAGCTTGAGCGGGGCAAACACAGATACGCAGTATTTT; CDR3aa: CASSLSGANTDTQYF
j_gene: TRBJ1-5; abundance: -; d_gene: -; v_gene: TRBV19; CDR3nt: TGTGCCAGTAGTCCACGGGTAGTAGGGGATCAGCCCCAGCATTTT; CDR3aa: CASSPRVVGDQPQHF
j_gene: TRBJ1-6; abundance: -; d_gene: -; v_gene: TRBV4-1; CDR3nt: TGCGCCAGCAGCCCCCCACCCGGTCAGGCGAATTCACCCCTCCACTTT; CDR3aa: CASSPPPGQANSPLHF
j_gene: TRBJ2-7; abundance: few; d_gene: -; v_gene: TRBV12-5; CDR3nt: TGTGCTAGTCCCCTAGGTAGCTACGAGCAGTACTTC; CDR3aa: CASPLGSYEQYF
j_gene: TRBJ2-1; abundance: few; d_gene: TRBD2; v_gene: TRBV7-2; CDR3nt: TGTGCCAGCAGCTTAGACTGGGCTAGCGGGAGGAATGAGCAGTTCTTC; CDR3aa: CASSLDWASGRNEQFF
j_gene: TRBJ2-7; abundance: -; d_gene: -; v_gene: TRBV6-6; CDR3nt: TGTGCCAGCAGTCCTACAGGGCGCCCCTACGAGCAGTACTTC; CDR3aa: CASSPTGRPYEQYF
j_gene: TRBJ1-5; abundance: few; d_gene: TRBD1; v_gene: TRBV4-3; CDR3nt: TGCGCCAGCCAGCCCGAAATACAGGGGTCGGCTCAGCCCCAGCATTTT; CDR3aa: CASQPEIQGSAQPQHF
j_gene: TRBJ1-2; abundance: -; d_gene: -; v_gene: TRBV6-6; CDR3nt: TGTGCCAGCAGACAGCGGGACCCTGGGTATGGCTACACCTTC; CDR3aa: CASRQRDPGYGYTF
j_gene: TRBJ2-6; abundance: few; d_gene: -; v_gene: TRBV27; CDR3nt: TGTGCCAGCAGTCTAACCCCGGGGAGGTCCTCTGGGGCCAACGTCCTGACTTTC; CDR3aa: CASSLTPGRSSGANVLTF
j_gene: TRBJ1-2; abundance: few; d_gene: TRBD1; v_gene: TRBV28; CDR3nt: TGTGCCAGCAGTTCCGGGACAGGGCCCTATGGCTACACCTTC; CDR3aa: CASSSGTGPYGYTF
j_gene: TRBJ1-5; abundance: -; d_gene: -; v_gene: TRBV19; CDR3nt: TGTGCCAGTAACAGGGTTAGCAATCAGCCCCAGCATTTT; CDR3aa: CASNRVSNQPQHF
j_gene: TRBJ1-4; abundance: -; d_gene: -; v_gene: TRBV28; CDR3nt: TGTGCCAGCAGTTTTGAGTTGAGATATGAAAAACTGTTTTTT; CDR3aa: CASSFELRYEKLFF
j_gene: TRBJ2-5; abundance: -; d_gene: -; v_gene: TRBV28; CDR3nt: TGTGCCAGCAGTTCGTCCGGGACATCAGAAGAGACCCAGTACTTC; CDR3aa: CASSSSGTSEETQYF
j_gene: TRBJ2-3; abundance: few; d_gene: TRBD1; v_gene: TRBV27; CDR3nt: TGTGCCAGCAGCCCTCGACAGGGGAACACAGATACGCAGTATTTT; CDR3aa: CASSPRQGNTDTQYF
j_gene: TRBJ2-6; abundance: few; d_gene: TRBD1; v_gene: TRBV7-8; CDR3nt: TGTGCCAGCATCGACGGGGGACAGGGGATCTCTGGGGCCAACGTCCTGACTTTC; CDR3aa: CASIDGGQGISGANVLTF
j_gene: TRBJ1-5; abundance: few; d_gene: -; v_gene: TRBV7-9; CDR3nt: TGTGCCAGCAGCTTGGGGATGAGGGGCAATCAGCCCCAGCATTTT; CDR3aa: CASSLGMRGNQPQHF